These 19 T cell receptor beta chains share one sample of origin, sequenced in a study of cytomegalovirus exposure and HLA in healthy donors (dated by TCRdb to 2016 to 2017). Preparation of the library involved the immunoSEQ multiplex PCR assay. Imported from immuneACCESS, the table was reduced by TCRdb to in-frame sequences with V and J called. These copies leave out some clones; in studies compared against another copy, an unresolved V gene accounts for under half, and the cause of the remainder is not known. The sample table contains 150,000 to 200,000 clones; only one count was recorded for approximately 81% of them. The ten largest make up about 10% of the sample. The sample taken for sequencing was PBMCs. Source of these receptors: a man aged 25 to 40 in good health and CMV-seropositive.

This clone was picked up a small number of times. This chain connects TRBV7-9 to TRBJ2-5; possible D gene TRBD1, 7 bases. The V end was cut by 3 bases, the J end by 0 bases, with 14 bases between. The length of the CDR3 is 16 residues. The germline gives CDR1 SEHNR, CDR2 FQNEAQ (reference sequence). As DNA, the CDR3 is TGTGCCAGCAGCTTCGGCCAGGGGGACTACCAAGAGACCCAGTACTTC. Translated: CASSFGQGDYQETQYF.

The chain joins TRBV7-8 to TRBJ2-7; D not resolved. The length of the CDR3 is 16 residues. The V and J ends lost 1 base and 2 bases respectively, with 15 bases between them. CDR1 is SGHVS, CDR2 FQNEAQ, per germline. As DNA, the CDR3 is TGTGCCAGCAGCTTAGTATCCCAGACAATCCCCTACGAGCAGTACTTC. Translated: CASSLVSQTIPYEQYF.

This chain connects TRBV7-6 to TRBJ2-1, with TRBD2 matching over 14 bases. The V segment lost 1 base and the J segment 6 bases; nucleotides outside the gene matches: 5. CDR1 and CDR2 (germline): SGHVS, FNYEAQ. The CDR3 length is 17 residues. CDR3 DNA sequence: TGTGCCAGCAGCTTAGGACTAGCGGGAGGGCCTAGCAATGAGCAGTTCTTC. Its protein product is CASSLGLAGGPSNEQFF.

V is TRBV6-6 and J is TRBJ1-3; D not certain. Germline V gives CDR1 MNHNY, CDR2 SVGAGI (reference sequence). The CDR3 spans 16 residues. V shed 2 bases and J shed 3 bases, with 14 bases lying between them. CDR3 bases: TGTGCCAGCAGTTACAAGAGGAGTTCTGGTGGAAACACCATATATTTT. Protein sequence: CASSYKRSSGGNTIYF.

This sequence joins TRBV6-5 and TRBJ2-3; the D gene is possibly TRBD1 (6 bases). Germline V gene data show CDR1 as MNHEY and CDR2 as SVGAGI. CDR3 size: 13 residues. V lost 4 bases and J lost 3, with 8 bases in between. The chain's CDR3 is CASSSGQTDTQYF. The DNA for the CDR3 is TGTGCCAGCAGTTCCGGACAGACAGATACGCAGTATTTT.

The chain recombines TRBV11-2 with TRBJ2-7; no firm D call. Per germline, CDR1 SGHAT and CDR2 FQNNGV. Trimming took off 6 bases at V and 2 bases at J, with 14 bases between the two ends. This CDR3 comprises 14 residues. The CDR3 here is CASSYGGGTYEQYF. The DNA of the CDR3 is TGTGCCAGCAGTTACGGCGGCGGTACCTACGAGCAGTACTTC.

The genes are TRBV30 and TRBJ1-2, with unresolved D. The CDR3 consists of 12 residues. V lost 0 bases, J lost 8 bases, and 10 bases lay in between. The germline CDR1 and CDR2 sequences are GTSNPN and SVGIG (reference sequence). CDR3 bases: TGTGCCTGGAGTGTTAGCGTGGACGGCTACACCTTC. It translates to CAWSVSVDGYTF.

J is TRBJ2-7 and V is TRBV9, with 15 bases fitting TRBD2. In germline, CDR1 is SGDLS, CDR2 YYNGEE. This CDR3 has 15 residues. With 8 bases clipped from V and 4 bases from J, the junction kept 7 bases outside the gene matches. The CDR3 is CASSGLAGGPYEQYF. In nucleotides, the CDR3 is TGTGCCAGTTCCGGACTAGCGGGAGGGCCTTACGAGCAGTACTTC.

The CDR3 loop reads CASSIFRDTSGANVLTF. CDR3 coding DNA: TGTGCCAGCAGTATATTCCGGGACACCTCTGGGGCCAACGTCCTGACTTTC. The chain uses TRBV28 and TRBJ2-6; tentative D call: TRBD1 (6 bases). Trimming shortened V by 5 bases and J by 0 bases, and 14 bases separated the two germline ends. The CDR3 consists of 17 residues. Germline CDR1 is MDHEN and CDR2 is SYDVKM.

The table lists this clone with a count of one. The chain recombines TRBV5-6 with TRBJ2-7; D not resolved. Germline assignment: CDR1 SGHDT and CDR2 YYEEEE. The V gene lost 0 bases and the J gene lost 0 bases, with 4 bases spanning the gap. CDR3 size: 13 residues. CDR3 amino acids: CASSLGSSYEQYF. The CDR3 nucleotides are TGTGCCAGCAGCTTGGGCAGCTCCTACGAGCAGTACTTC.

This CDR3 reads CASTVQGQTNEKLFF. The CDR3 DNA reads TGCGCCAGCACCGTTCAGGGGCAGACTAATGAAAAACTGTTTTTT. V usage is TRBV5-1 and J usage is TRBJ1-4; possible D gene TRBD1, 6 bases. The CDR3 is 15 residues long. Germline V gene sequence: CDR1 SGHRS, CDR2 YFSETQ. Trimming took 6 bases from V and 2 from J, leaving 14 bases between them.

In nucleotides, the CDR3 is TGTGCCAGCAGCCCGGACGGACTTAACTATGGCTACACCTTC. Protein: CASSPDGLNYGYTF. The V and J genes are TRBV28 and TRBJ1-2; D is undetermined. Germline CDR1 MDHEN, CDR2 SYDVKM. The CDR3 consists of 14 residues. The germline V and J ends were trimmed by 6 bases and 1 base, with 12 bases remaining between them.

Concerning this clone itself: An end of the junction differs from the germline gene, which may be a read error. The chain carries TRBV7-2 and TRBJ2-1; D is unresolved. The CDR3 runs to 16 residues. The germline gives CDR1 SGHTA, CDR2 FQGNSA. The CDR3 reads CASNLNAPSSYNEQFF. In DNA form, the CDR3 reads TGTGCCAGCAACTTAAATGCACCGAGCTCCTACAATGAGCAGTTCTTC.

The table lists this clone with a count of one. CDR3 amino acids: CSVGNRGAGTDTQYF. Written as DNA, the CDR3 is TGCAGCGTTGGGAACAGGGGTGCGGGCACAGATACGCAGTATTTT. This chain connects TRBV29-1 to TRBJ2-3; 7 bases line up with TRBD1. Trimming took 4 bases from V and 1 from J; bases not matched to a gene: 8. The CDR3 is 15 amino acids. Germline CDR1 SQVTM, CDR2 ANQGSEA.

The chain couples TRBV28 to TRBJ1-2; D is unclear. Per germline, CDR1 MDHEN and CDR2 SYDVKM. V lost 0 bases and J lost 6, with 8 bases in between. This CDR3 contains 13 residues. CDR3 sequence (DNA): TGTGCCAGCAGTTTATGGGCAGATAATGGCTACACCTTC. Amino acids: CASSLWADNGYTF.

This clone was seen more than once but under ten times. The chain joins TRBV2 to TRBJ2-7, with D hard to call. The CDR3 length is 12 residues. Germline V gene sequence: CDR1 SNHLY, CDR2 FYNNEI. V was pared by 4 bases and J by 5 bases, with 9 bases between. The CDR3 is CASSAYSHEQYF. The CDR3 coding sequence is TGTGCCAGCAGTGCGTACAGCCACGAGCAGTACTTC. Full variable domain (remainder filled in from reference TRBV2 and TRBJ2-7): EPEVTQTPSHQVTQMGQEVILRCVPISNHLYFYWYRQILGQKVEFLVSFYNNEISEKSEIFDDQFSVERPDGSNFTLKIRSTKLEDSAMYFCASSAYSHEQYFGPGTRLTVT.

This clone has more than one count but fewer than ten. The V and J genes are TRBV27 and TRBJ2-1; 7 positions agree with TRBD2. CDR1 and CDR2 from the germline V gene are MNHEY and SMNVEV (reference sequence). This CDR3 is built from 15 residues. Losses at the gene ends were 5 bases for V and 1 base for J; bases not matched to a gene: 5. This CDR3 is CASSARGKSYNEQFF. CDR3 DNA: TGTGCCAGCAGTGCGCGGGGGAAATCCTACAATGAGCAGTTCTTC.

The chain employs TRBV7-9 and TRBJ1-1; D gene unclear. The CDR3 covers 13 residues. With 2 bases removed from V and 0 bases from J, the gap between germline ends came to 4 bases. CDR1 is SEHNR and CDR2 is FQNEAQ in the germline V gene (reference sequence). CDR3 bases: TGTGCCAGCAGCTTATCTATGAACACTGAAGCTTTCTTT. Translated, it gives CASSLSMNTEAFF.

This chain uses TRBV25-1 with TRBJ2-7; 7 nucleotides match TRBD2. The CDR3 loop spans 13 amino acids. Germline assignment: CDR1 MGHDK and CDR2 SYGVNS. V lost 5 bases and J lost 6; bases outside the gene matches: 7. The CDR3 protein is CASSLWTSGEQYF. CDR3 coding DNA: TGTGCCAGCAGTCTCTGGACTAGTGGCGAGCAGTACTTC.